The entry that follows covers one T cell receptor beta chain sequence. Its target is not known. The second PCR ran about 6 to 11 cycles with a sample-barcoded 5' primer and J-beta primers. TCRdb itself ran the 5' RACE reads through MiXCR, one entry per CDR3 protein. The repertoire holds fewer than 2 million distinct CDR3 sequences, with about 39% as singletons. Germline V CDR1 and CDR2: DFQATT, SNEGSKA (reference sequence). Trimming cost V 0 bases and J 5 bases; bases outside gene matches: 7. This CDR3 region has 14 residues. This record comes from a study of blood T cells in healthy people across ages. Study-level points and caveats: It was the long-lived donors that had more naive CD4+ cells and higher diversity than aged donors. Roughly linearly, TCR beta diversity per million T cells fell as age increased.

The authors drew around 9.4 milliliters of peripheral blood from each donor. The chain links TRBV20-1 to TRBJ2-7, with 7 bases aligning to TRBD1. Sequencing was done on a sample of blood. The source is a human donor in good health. The CDR3 is CSAREAGGLDEQYF. The CDR3 DNA sequence: TGCAGTGCTAGAGAGGCAGGGGGTCTCGACGAGCAGTACTTC.